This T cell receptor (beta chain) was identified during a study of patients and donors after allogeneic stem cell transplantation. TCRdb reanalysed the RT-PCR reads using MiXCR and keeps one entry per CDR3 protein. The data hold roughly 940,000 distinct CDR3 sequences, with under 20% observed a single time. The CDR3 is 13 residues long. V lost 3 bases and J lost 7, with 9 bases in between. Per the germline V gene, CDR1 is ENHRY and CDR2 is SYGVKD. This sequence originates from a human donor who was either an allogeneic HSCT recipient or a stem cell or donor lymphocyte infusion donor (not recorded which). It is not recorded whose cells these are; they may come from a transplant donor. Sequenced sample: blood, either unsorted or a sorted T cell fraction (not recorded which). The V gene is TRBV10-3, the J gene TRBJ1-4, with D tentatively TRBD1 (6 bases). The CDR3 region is CAISDRTVEKLFF. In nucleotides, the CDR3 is TGTGCCATCAGTGACCGGACAGTTGAAAAACTGTTTTTT.